This is a list of T cell receptor beta chains from one sample in a study of T cell changes during pregnancy in multiple sclerosis. Repertoires were generated with immunoSEQ multiplex PCR, while TCRdb's copy carries only in-frame clones and drops some. The sample gives tens of thousands of clones, approximately 94% of which show up once; about 0.6% is in the top ten. The material sequenced was CD4+ T cells from peripheral blood mononuclear cells, taken in the second trimester of pregnancy. The receptors derive from a female donor with multiple sclerosis, enrolled in a pregnancy study. Both conserved end residues are part of each CDR3. A D gene is named only where the DNA matches it firmly. Clone size is stated in some rows and not others, as once, few, many or a class when expanded.

>14|NA|NA|TRBJ1-6|TRBV7-3
TGTGCCAGCAGCTTGCTGAGCTATAATTCACCCCTCCACTTT
CASSLLSYNSPLHF
>16|NA|NA|TRBJ1-3|TRBV30
TGTGCCTGGAGTGTCGGGGTATTCTTCTCTGGAAACACCATATATTTT
CAWSVGVFFSGNTIYF
>15|NA|TRBD1|TRBJ2-3|TRBV6-1
TGTGCCAGCAGTTCCGGGACAGTGGACACAGATACGCAGTATTTT
CASSSGTVDTDTQYF
>14|NA|TRBD1|TRBJ1-2|TRBV29-1
TGCAGCGTCGCCACAGGGGACACCAACTATGGCTACACCTTC
CSVATGDTNYGYTF
>13|NA|NA|TRBJ1-2|TRBV19
TGTGCCAGTAGTATTTCGTTAAACTATGGCTACACCTTC
CASSISLNYGYTF
>16|NA|NA|TRBJ2-5|TRBV4-2
TGTGCCAGCAGCCAAGAAGGCGGGGGCCGTCAAGAGACCCAGTACTTC
CASSQEGGGRQETQYF
>12|NA|NA|TRBJ1-1|TRBV15
TGTGCCACCAGCAGAGCGGGGACTGAAGCTTTCTTT
CATSRAGTEAFF
>15|NA|TRBD1|TRBJ1-3|TRBV2
TGTGCCAGCAGTGAAGCCGGGACAGCCCTAAACACCATATATTTT
CASSEAGTALNTIYF
>14|NA|NA|TRBJ1-2|TRBV5-1
TGCGCCAGCAGCAGCTTGACAGATAACTATGGCTACACCTTC
CASSSLTDNYGYTF
>14|once|TRBD1|TRBJ2-7|TRBV6-5
TGTGCCAGCAGTCTCAACCGGGACAGCTACGAGCAGTACTTC
CASSLNRDSYEQYF
>17|NA|NA|TRBJ2-7|TRBV9
TGTGCCAGCAGCGTAGCCCGCTACGAGGCTCGGAGGTACGAGCAGTACTTC
CASSVARYEARRYEQYF
>15|NA|NA|TRBJ2-5|TRBV5-1
TGCGCCAGCAGCTTGGGCCAGTCCGACGGGGGGACCCAGTACTTC
CASSLGQSDGGTQYF
>15|NA|NA|TRBJ1-6|TRBV6-5
TGTGCCAGCAGTTACCCAGGGCCTGGTAATTCACCCCTCCACTTT
CASSYPGPGNSPLHF
>13|NA|NA|TRBJ2-7|TRBV7-2
TGTGCCAGCAGCTTAGATCCGGGTGGGGAGCAGTACTTC
CASSLDPGGEQYF
>16|NA|NA|TRBJ1-3|TRBV2
TGTGCCAGCAGTCCTAGGGGACAAGTGTCCGGAAACACCATATATTTT
CASSPRGQVSGNTIYF
>13|NA|NA|TRBJ2-7|TRBV6-6
TGTGCCAGCAGTTACCGGGACAACTACGAGCAGTACTTC
CASSYRDNYEQYF
>15|NA|NA|TRBJ1-5|TRBV7-9
TGTGCCAGCAGCTTCACGGGGGTGGGCAATCAGCCCCAGCATTTT
CASSFTGVGNQPQHF
>15|NA|NA|TRBJ1-2|TRBV11-2
TGTGCCAGCAGCCCCCCCAGCAGGGGTAACTATGGCTACACCTTC
CASSPPSRGNYGYTF
>15|NA|NA|TRBJ1-5|TRBV30
TGTGCCTGGAGCCCCGGGGGGCGGCCCAATCAGCCCCAGCATTTT
CAWSPGGRPNQPQHF
>10|NA|NA|TRBJ2-3|TRBV29-1
TGCAGCGTTCCGGACACAACGCAGTATTTT
CSVPDTTQYF
>15|NA|TRBD1|TRBJ1-6|TRBV6-5
TGTGCCAGCAGTTATAACAGGGGGAATAATTCACCCCTCCACTTT
CASSYNRGNNSPLHF
>12|NA|TRBD1|TRBJ1-2|TRBV30
TGTGCCTGGAACCCGGGACAGGGAAAGTACACCTTC
CAWNPGQGKYTF
>15|NA|NA|TRBJ1-1|TRBV14
TGTGCCAGCAGCCAAGAGGTGGCCCTGAACACTGAAGCTTTCTTT
CASSQEVALNTEAFF
>14|NA|NA|TRBJ2-5|TRBV19
TGTGCCAGTAGTATTGCTAGTGTACGCGAGACCCAGTACTTC
CASSIASVRETQYF
>13|NA|NA|TRBJ1-2|TRBV10-3
TGTGCCATCAGTGAGGACAGGAGCTATGGCTACACCTTC
CAISEDRSYGYTF
>15|once|TRBD2|TRBJ2-3|TRBV2
TGTGCCAGCAGACCCTCTAGCGGGGGGGCAGATACGCAGTATTTT
CASRPSSGGADTQYF
>10|NA|NA|TRBJ2-2|TRBV30
TGTGGGGCGCACACCGGGGAGCTGTTTTTT
CGAHTGELFF
>17|NA|TRBD2|TRBJ2-7|TRBV30
TGTGCCTGGGCGGACTTTTGGACTAGCGGGGTGTCCTACGAGCAGTACTTC
CAWADFWTSGVSYEQYF
>13|NA|NA|TRBJ1-1|TRBV6-5
TGTGCCAGCAGCGGGTGGGGGGGCACTGAAGCTTTCTTT
CASSGWGGTEAFF
>15|NA|NA|TRBJ2-7|TRBV5-1
TGCGCCAGCAGCTTGAATGAGGTTTCCTCCTACGAGCAGTACTTC
CASSLNEVSSYEQYF
>15|NA|NA|TRBJ1-4|TRBV7-6
TGTGCCAGCAGCTTAGACGGGGAGGGTGATGAAAAACTGTTTTTT
CASSLDGEGDEKLFF
>16|NA|TRBD2|TRBJ2-3|TRBV7-2
TGTGCCAGCAGCTTAGGGCTAGCGGGGACCACAGATACGCAGTATTTT
CASSLGLAGTTDTQYF
>15|NA|TRBD1|TRBJ2-1|TRBV13
TGTGCCAGCAGCCAAGGGACAGGGAGGCCGTATGAGCAGTTCTTC
CASSQGTGRPYEQFF
>17|NA|TRBD2|TRBJ2-1|TRBV10-3
TGTGCCATCAGTGAGTCTAGTCTAGCGGGGGGATTTGGGGAGCAGTTCTTC
CAISESSLAGGFGEQFF
>15|NA|NA|TRBJ2-7|TRBV7-9
TGTGCCAGCACCGCGGGGGTAGGGGGGGCCTACGAGCAGTACTTC
CASTAGVGGAYEQYF
>15|NA|NA|TRBJ2-7|TRBV9
TGTGCCAGCAGCGTAGGGGGGCAGGTCCCCTACGAGCAGTACTTC
CASSVGGQVPYEQYF
>16|NA|NA|TRBJ2-3|TRBV5-5
TGTGCCAGCAGCGGCAGAGGCCCCGGGTACACAGATACGCAGTATTTT
CASSGRGPGYTDTQYF
>16|NA|TRBD2|TRBJ2-5|TRBV11-2
TGTGCCAGCAGCTCCCTCGCCGGGGGCGGGGGGGAGACCCAGTACTTC
CASSSLAGGGGETQYF
>18|NA|TRBD2|TRBJ2-5|TRBV7-9
TGTGCCAGCAGCTTACGGGAAGGAGGACTAGCCGGCGGGGAGACCCAGTACTTC
CASSLREGGLAGGETQYF
>18|NA|NA|TRBJ2-4|TRBV7-9
TGTGCCAGCAGCTTAGCGCAGGGGTCGGGGTTTGGCAAAAACATTCAGTACTTC
CASSLAQGSGFGKNIQYF
>13|NA|NA|TRBJ2-7|TRBV6-5
TGTGCCAGCAGACGACCGGGGGTCGACGAGCAGTACTTC
CASRRPGVDEQYF
>16|NA|NA|TRBJ2-1|TRBV4-2
TGTGCCAGCAGCCAAGAACAGACCACAGGGTTCGATGAGCAGTTCTTC
CASSQEQTTGFDEQFF
>12|once|NA|TRBJ2-1|TRBV30
TGTGCCTGGAGCCCCCTGAGTGTGGAGCAGTTCTTC
CAWSPLSVEQFF
>14|NA|TRBD2|TRBJ2-1|TRBV7-3
TGTGCCAGCAGCTTGACGGGGGGGCTGGATGAGCAGTTCTTC
CASSLTGGLDEQFF
>15|NA|NA|TRBJ1-6|TRBV6-5
TGTGCCAGCACCCTGGGGGGAGGGGGTAATTCACCCCTCCACTTT
CASTLGGGGNSPLHF
>12|NA|NA|TRBJ1-5|TRBV19
TGTGCCAGTAGTCGGGGGGAGCAGCCCCAGCATTTT
CASSRGEQPQHF
>16|NA|TRBD1|TRBJ2-7|TRBV7-2
TGTGCCAGCAGCTCGAGGACAGGGGGCATAACTTACGAGCAGTACTTC
CASSSRTGGITYEQYF
>14|NA|NA|TRBJ1-1|TRBV7-3
TGTGCCAGCAGCTTGAGTCTGGGCGAGACTGAAGCTTTCTTT
CASSLSLGETEAFF
>17|NA|NA|TRBJ2-2|TRBV5-1
TGCGCCAGCAGCTTAGGACAGCTCTCAGCTAACACCGGGGAGCTGTTTTTT
CASSLGQLSANTGELFF
>14|NA|NA|TRBJ2-7|TRBV4-2
TGTGCCAGCAGCCAAGGGAGGGACAGAGCCGAGCAGTACTTC
CASSQGRDRAEQYF
>15|NA|NA|TRBJ2-1|TRBV11-2
TGTGCCAGCAGCTTAAGGGCAGGCGGGGCGGGAGAGCAGTTCTTC
CASSLRAGGAGEQFF
>15|NA|NA|TRBJ2-1|TRBV11-3
TGTGCCAGCAGCCCAGAACGGGGGAGATACAATGAGCAGTTCTTC
CASSPERGRYNEQFF
>14|NA|NA|TRBJ2-1|TRBV7-3
TGTGCCAGCAGCTCCGAGTTTAACTACAATGAGCAGTTCTTC
CASSSEFNYNEQFF
>14|NA|NA|TRBJ2-3|TRBV4-1
TGCGCCAGCAGCCAAGATCTGTTCGCAGATACGCAGTATTTT
CASSQDLFADTQYF
>15|NA|NA|TRBJ2-5|TRBV2
TGTGCCAGCAGGGGCGAGCAGGGGCTGGGCGAGACCCAGTACTTC
CASRGEQGLGETQYF